Included here is one T cell receptor beta chain sequence, with context. What it recognizes is unknown. Documented time point: blood 4 weeks post-SBRT, at nephrectomy. Treatment indicated: 15 Gy SBRT to primary tumor, nephrectomy 4 weeks later. Blood was sampled at baseline, 2 weeks and 4 weeks after SBRT. This entry belongs to a study of radiation and T cells in renal cell carcinoma. Findings and limits, study-wide: No pretreatment tumor biopsies were available for baseline clonotypes. From baseline, blood top tumor clonotypes peaked at 2 weeks post-radiation.

Produced via immunoSEQ multiplex PCR; TCRdb's table is partial and in-frame only. The sample shows about 83,000 clones, around four fifths of them seen only once. The germline CDR1 and CDR2 sequences are SGHRS and YFSETQ. The V end was cut by 0 bases, the J end by 0 bases, with 8 bases between. The CDR3 totals 15 residues. This receptor was obtained from a woman in her sixties with renal cell carcinoma. The chain is built from TRBV5-1 and TRBJ2-3; no firm D call. This specimen consisted of blood, obtained from a patient whose treatment included radiotherapy and nephrectomy. This CDR3 reads CASSLEWGSTDTQYF. For the CDR3, the DNA is TGCGCCAGCAGCTTGGAGTGGGGAAGCACAGATACGCAGTATTTT.